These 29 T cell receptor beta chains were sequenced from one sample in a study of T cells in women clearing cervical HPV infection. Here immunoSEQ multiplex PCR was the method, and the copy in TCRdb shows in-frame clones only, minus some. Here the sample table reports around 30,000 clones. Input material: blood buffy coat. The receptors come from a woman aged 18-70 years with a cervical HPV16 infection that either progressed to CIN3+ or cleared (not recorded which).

The CDR3 bases that were read are TGTGCCAGCAGCTTGGGAAGGGGTGAAAAA. This sequence encodes CASSLGRGEK. The full CDR3 reads CASSLGRGEKLFF. V usage is TRBV5-8 and J usage is TRBJ1-4, with D tentatively TRBD1 (5 bases). The CDR3 extends 3 residues past the end of the read, so its final part is completed from the germline J gene. Germline V gene lookup returns CDR1 SGHTS and CDR2 YDEGEE. V lost 0 bases, J lost 7 bases, and 7 bases lay in between. The CDR3 consists of 13 residues.

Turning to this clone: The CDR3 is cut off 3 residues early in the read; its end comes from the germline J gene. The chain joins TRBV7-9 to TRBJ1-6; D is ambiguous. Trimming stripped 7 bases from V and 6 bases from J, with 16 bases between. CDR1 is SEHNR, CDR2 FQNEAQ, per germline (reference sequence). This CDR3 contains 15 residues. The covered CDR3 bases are TGTGCCAGCACCTATCAGGCCGACGGTAATTCACCC. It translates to CASTYQADGNSP. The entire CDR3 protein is CASTYQADGNSPLHF.

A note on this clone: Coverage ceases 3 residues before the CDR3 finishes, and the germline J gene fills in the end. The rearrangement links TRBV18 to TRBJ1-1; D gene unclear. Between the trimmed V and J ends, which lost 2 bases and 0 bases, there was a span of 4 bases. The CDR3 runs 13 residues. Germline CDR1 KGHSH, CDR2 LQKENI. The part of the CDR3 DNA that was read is TGTGCCAGCTCACCAACTGTGAACACTGAA. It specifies CASSPTVNTE. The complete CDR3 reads CASSPTVNTEAFF.

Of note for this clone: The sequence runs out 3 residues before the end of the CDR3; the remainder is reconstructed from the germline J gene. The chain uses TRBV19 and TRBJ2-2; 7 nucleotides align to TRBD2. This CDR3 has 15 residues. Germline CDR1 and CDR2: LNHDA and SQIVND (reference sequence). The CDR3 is CASGRGAGGNEKLFF. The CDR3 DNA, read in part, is TGTGCCAGTGGTCGGGGCGCCGGGGGGAATGAAAAG.

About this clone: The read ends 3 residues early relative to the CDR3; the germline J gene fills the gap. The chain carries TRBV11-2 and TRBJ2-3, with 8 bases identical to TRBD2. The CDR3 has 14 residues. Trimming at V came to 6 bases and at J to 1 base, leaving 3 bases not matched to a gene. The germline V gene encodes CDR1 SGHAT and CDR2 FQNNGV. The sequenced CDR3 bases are TGTGCCAGCAGTCGGGGGGGACGCACAGATACG. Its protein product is CASSRGGRTDT. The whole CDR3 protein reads CASSRGGRTDTQYF.

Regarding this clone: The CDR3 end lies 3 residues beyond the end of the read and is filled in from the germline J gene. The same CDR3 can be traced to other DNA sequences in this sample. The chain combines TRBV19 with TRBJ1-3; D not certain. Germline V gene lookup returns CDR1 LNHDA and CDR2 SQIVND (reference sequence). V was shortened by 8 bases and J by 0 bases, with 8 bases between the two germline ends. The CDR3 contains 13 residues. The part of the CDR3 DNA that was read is TGTGCCAGTCAGGAGCACTCTGGAAACACC. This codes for CASQEHSGNT. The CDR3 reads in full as CASQEHSGNTIYF.

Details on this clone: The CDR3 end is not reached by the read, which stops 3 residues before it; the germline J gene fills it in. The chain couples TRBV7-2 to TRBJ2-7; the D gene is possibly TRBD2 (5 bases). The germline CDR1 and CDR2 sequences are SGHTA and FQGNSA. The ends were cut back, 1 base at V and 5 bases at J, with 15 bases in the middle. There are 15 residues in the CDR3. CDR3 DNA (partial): TGTGCCAGCAGCTTAGTAGGTTTGGACTTTAACGAG. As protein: CASSLVGLDFNE. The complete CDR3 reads CASSLVGLDFNEQYF.

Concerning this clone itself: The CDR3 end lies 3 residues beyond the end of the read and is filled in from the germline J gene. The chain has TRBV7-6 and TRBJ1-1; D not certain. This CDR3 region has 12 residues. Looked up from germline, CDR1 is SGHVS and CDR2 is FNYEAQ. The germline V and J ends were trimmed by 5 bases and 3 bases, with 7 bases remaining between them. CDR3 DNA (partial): TGTGCCAGCAGCACCCCGGACACTGAA. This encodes CASSTPDTE. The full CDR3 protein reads CASSTPDTEAFF.

CDR3 sequence: CASSPGQGEQPQHF. The sequenced CDR3 bases are TGTGCCAGCTCACCAGGACAGGGGGAACAGCCC. The rearrangement joins TRBV18 to TRBJ1-5, with 10 nucleotides matching TRBD1. The read terminates 3 residues before the CDR3 end, so the remaining end is supplied by the germline J gene. The CDR3 has 14 amino acids. The V gene end was trimmed by 2 bases and the J gene end by 7 bases; junction bases not matched to a gene: 2. Germline V gene lookup returns CDR1 KGHSH and CDR2 LQKENI.

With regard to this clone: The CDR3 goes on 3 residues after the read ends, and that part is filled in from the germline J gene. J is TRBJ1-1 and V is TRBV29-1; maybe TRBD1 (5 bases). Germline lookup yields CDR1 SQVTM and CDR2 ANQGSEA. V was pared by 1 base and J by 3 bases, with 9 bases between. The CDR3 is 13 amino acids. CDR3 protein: CSVEGGVYTEAFF. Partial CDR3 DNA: TGCAGCGTTGAAGGGGGGGTCTACACTGAA.

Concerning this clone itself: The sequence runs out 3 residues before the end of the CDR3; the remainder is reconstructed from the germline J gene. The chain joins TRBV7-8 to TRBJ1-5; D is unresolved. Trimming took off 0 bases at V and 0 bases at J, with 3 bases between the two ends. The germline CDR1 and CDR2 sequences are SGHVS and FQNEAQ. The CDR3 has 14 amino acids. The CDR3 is CASSLARSNQPQHF. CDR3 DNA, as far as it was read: TGTGCCAGCAGCTTAGCGCGTAGCAATCAGCCC.

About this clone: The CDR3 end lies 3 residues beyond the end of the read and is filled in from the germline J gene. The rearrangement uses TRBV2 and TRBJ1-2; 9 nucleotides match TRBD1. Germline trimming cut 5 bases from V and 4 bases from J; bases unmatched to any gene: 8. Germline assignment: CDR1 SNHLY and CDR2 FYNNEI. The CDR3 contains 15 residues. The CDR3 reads CASSPTGGLGYGYTF. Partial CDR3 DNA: TGTGCCAGCAGTCCGACAGGGGGATTAGGCTATGGC.

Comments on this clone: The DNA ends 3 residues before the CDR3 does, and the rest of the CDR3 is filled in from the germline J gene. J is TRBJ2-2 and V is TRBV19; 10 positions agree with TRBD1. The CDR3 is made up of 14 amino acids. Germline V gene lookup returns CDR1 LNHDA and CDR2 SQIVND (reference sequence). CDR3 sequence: CASAGTGVREKLFF. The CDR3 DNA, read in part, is TGTGCCAGTGCCGGGACAGGGGTTCGTGAAAAG.

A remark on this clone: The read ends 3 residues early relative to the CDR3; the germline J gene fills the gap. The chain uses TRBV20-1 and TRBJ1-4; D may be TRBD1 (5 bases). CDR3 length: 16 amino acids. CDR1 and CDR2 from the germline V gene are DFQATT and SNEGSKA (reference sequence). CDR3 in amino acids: CSARDTRAGNFSPLFF. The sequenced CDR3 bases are TGCAGTGCTAGAGATACCCGGGCAGGGAATTTTTCACCA.

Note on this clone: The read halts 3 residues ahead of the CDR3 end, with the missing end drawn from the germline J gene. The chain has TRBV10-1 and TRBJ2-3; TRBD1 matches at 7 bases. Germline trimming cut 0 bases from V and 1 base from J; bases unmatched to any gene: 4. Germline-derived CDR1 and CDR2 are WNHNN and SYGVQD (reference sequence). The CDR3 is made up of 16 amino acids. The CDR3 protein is CASSESGQGGTDTQYF. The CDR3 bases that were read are TGCGCCAGCAGTGAGTCGGGGCAGGGGGGCACAGATACG.

CDR3 DNA, as far as it was read: TGTGCCAGCACCTCGGAGGGGCGCACTGAA. This translates into CASTSEGRTE. The entire CDR3 protein is CASTSEGRTEAFF. The chain couples TRBV7-2 to TRBJ1-1; a possible D gene is TRBD1 (5 bases). The DNA ends 3 residues before the CDR3 does, and the rest of the CDR3 is filled in from the germline J gene. Per the germline V gene, CDR1 is SGHTA and CDR2 is FQGNSA. The CDR3 sequence is 13 residues long. Trimming cost V 7 bases and J 4 bases, with 13 bases left between them. Combining the CDR3 with reference TRBV7-2 and TRBJ1-1 gives the whole variable domain GAGVSQSPSNKVTEKGKDVELRCDPISGHTALYWYRQSLGQGLEFLIYFQGNSAPDKSGLPSDRFSAERTGGSVSTLTIQRTQQEDSAVYLCASTSEGRTEAFFGQGTRLTVV.

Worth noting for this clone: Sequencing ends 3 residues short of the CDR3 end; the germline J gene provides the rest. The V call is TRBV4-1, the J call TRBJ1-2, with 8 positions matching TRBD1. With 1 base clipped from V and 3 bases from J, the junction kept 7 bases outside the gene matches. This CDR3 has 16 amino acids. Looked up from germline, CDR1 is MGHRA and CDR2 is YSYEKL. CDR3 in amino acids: CASSQARTGWDYGYTF. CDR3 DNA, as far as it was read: TGCGCCAGCAGCCAAGCTAGGACAGGGTGGGACTATGGC.

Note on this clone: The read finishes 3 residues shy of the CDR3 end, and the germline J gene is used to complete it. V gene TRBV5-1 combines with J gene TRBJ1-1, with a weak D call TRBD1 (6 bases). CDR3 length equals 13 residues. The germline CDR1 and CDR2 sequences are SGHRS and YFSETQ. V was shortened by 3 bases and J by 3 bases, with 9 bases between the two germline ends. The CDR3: CASSSYRDTEAFF. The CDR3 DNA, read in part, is TGCGCCAGCAGCTCCTACAGGGACACTGAA.

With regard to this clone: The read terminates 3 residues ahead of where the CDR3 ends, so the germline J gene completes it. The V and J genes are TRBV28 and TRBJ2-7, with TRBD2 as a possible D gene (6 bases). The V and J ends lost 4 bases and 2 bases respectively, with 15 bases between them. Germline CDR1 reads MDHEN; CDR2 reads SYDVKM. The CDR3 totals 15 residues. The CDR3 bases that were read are TGTGCCAGCAGTTCCGGCGGGGTACCCACCTACGAG. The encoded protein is CASSSGGVPTYE. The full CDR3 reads CASSSGGVPTYEQYF.

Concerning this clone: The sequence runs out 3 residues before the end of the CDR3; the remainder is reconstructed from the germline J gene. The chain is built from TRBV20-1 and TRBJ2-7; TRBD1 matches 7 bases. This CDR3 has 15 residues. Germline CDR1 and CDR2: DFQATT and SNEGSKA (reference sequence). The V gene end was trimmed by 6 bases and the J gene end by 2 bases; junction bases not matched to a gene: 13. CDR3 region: CSALGGFDGTYEQYF. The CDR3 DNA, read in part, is TGCAGTGCACTAGGGGGCTTTGACGGGACCTACGAG.

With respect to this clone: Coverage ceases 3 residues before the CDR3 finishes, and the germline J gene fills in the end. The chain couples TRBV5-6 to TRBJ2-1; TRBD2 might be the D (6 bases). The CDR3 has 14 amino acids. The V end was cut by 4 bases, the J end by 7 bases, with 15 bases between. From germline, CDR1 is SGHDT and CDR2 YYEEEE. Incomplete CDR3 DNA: TGTGCCAGCAGCCAGCGGGCCCCGGGGAATGAG. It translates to CASSQRAPGNE. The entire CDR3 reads CASSQRAPGNEQFF.

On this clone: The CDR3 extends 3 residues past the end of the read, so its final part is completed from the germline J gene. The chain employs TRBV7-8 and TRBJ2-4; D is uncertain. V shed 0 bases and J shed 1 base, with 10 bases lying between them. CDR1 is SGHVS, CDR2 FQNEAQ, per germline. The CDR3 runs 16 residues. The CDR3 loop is CASSLALRGAKNIQYF. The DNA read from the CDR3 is TGTGCCAGCAGCTTAGCCCTGCGTGGTGCCAAAAACATT.

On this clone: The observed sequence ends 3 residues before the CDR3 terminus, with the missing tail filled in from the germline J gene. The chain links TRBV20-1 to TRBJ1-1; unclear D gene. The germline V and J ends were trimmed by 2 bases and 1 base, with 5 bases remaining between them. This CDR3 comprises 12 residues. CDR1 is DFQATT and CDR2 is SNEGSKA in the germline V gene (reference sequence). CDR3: CSARRSNTEAFF. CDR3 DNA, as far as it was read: TGCAGTGCTAGACGGTCGAACACTGAA.

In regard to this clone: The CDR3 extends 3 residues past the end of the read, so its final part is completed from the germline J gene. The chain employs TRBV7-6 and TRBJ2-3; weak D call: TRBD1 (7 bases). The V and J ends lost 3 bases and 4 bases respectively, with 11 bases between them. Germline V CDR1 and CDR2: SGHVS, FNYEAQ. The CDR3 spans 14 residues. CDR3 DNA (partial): TGTGCCAGCAGCTTTGGAGGGGGCGCAGATACG. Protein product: CASSFGGGADT. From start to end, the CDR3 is CASSFGGGADTQYF.

The CDR3 DNA, read in part, is TGTGCCAGCAGCTTGCTCTCTTCTACCACCTACGAG. Residues: CASSLLSSTTYE. Given in full, the CDR3 is CASSLLSSTTYEQYF. The chain joins TRBV7-8 to TRBJ2-7; the D is unclear. The read is 3 residues too short to cover the CDR3 end, so that end is filled in from the germline J gene. This CDR3 is built from 15 residues. Germline V gene lookup returns CDR1 SGHVS and CDR2 FQNEAQ. Deletions cut 3 bases from V and 2 bases from J, with 14 bases between.

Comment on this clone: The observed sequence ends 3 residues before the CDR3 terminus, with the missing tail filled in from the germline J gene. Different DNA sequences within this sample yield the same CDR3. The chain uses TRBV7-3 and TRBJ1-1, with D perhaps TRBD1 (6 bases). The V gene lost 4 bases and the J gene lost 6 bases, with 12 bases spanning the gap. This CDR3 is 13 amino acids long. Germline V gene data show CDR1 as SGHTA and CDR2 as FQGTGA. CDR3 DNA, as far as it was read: TGTGCCAGCAGCTCACAGGGTGGGGCTGAA. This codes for CASSSQGGAE. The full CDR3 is CASSSQGGAEAFF.

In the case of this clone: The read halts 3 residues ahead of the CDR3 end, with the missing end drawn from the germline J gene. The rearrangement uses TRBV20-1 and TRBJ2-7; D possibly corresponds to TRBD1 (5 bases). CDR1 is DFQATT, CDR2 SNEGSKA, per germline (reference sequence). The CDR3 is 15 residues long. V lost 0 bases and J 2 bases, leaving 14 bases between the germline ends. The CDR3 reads CSARDPVRGTYEQYF. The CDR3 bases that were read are TGCAGTGCTAGAGACCCGGTTAGGGGTACCTACGAG.

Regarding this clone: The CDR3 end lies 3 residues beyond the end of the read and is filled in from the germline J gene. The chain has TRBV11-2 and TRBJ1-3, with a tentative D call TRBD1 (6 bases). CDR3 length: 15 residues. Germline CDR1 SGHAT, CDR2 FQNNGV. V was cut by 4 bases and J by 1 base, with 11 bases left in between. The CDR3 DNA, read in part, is TGTGCCAGCAGCTCCTCAGGGGAATCTGGAAACACC. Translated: CASSSSGESGNT. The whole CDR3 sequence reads CASSSSGESGNTIYF.

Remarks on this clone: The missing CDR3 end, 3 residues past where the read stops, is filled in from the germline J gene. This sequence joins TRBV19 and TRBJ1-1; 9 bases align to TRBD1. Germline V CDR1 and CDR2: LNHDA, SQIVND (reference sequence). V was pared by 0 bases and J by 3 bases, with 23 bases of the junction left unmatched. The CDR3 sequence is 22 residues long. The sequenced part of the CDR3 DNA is TGTGCCAGTAGTATAGAGTCCTATACGGGACAGGGAAGGCCTGGGGCGGACACTGAA. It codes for CASSIESYTGQGRPGADTE. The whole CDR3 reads CASSIESYTGQGRPGADTEAFF.